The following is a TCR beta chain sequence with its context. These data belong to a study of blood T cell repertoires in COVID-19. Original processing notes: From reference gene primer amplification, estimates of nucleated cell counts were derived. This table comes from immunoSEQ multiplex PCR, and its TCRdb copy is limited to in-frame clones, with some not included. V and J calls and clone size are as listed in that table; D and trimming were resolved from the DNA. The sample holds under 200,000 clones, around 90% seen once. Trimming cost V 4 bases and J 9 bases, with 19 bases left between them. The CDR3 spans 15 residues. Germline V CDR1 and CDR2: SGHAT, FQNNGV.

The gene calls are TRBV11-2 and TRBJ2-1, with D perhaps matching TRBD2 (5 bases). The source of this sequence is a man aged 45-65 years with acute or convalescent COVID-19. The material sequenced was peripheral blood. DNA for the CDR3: TGTGCCAGCAGCTCCCAGTCCTGGAAAGGAGGTGAGCAGTTCTTC. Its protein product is CASSSQSWKGGEQFF.